This T cell receptor beta chain appears in the sequencing data of a study of blood T cell repertoires in COVID-19. Looking at the study overall: The United States, Italy and Spain provided the acute and convalescent COVID-19 samples. In each case, the material was cDNA or gDNA derived from T cells, B-cell-depleted T cells, or PBMCs.

V shed 6 bases, J shed 4 bases, and the junction held 6 bases outside the gene matches. This CDR3 is 13 amino acids long. Germline V gene data show CDR1 as GTSNPN and CDR2 as SVGIG (reference sequence). Authors' data handling: Reference gene primer amplification yielded estimated nucleated cell counts. The table came from immunoSEQ multiplex PCR; TCRdb's copy has only in-frame clones and leaves some out. The V and J calls and clone size come from that table; D and trimming were worked out from the DNA. The repertoire holds 100,000 to 150,000 clones, 85% to 90% seen once, with about 2.1% in the top ten.

V is TRBV30 and J is TRBJ1-2; 9 nucleotides line up with TRBD1. The sample comprised peripheral blood. This TCR was sampled from a man aged 70-80 years with active COVID-19. The CDR3 here is CACPDRGFYGYTF. DNA of the CDR3: TGTGCCTGCCCTGACAGGGGGTTCTATGGCTACACCTTC. Complete variable domain (other parts from reference TRBV30 and TRBJ1-2): SQTIHQWPATLVQPVGSPLSLECTVEGTSNPNLYWYRQAAGRGLQLLFYSVGIGQISSEVPQNLSASRPQDRQFILSSKKLLLSDSGFYLCACPDRGFYGYTFGSGTRLTVV.